A single T cell receptor beta chain is shown here with its context. Its specificity is unknown. The table came from immunoSEQ multiplex PCR; TCRdb's copy has only in-frame clones and leaves some out. The data contain 170,000 or so clones, just under 95% of them singletons. This entry is derived from a study of T cell responses to AZD1222 COVID-19 vaccine. Study-level results: Repertoire collection took place solely once the T cell response had peaked. Just a handful of people given AZD1222 tested seropositive at baseline. The donor cohort was predominantly white British with a female majority, and clonal diversity may have been underestimated.

This CDR3 contains 13 residues. The germline V and J ends were trimmed by 3 bases and 1 base, with 9 bases remaining between them. CDR1 and CDR2 from the germline V gene are GTSNPN and SVGIG (reference sequence). The J gene is TRBJ1-1, the V gene TRBV30; D is unresolved. This specimen consisted of peripheral blood, obtained 28 days after the second dose of the MenACWY control vaccine. The receptor was derived from an adult who received the MenACWY meningococcal vaccine as a control. CDR3 residues: CAWSVQRNTEAFF. The DNA of the CDR3 is TGTGCCTGGAGCGTTCAGAGGAACACTGAAGCTTTCTTT.